What follows describes a single T cell receptor beta chain. This sample was taken from a study of chemoradiotherapy in HPV16-positive cancers. The CDR3 runs to 15 residues. The J segment lost 4 bases and the V segment lost 1 base, leaving 3 bases of the junction unmatched. Per the germline V gene, CDR1 is SGHNT and CDR2 is YENEEA. Produced via immunoSEQ multiplex PCR; TCRdb's table is partial and in-frame only. The top ten clones hold about 6% of a sample with roughly 28,000 clones, roughly 80% of them seen once. Sequenced here: blood, sampled from a patient who underwent chemoradiotherapy. The TCR sequence derives from a human donor with HPV-associated anogenital cancer. The rearrangement uses TRBV11-3 and TRBJ2-1, with 8 bases identical to TRBD2. The CDR3 DNA reads as TGTGCCAGCAGCTTAGGCGGGGGGAGTTACAATGAGCAGTTCTTC. This gives the protein CASSLGGGSYNEQFF.